The 30 T cell receptor beta chains given below trace back to one sample, sequenced in a study of a mutant IDH1 vaccine in newly diagnosed glioma (TCRdb year 2021). Libraries were made using the immunoSEQ multiplex PCR assay. The source is immuneACCESS, and TCRdb retained only in-frame sequences with V and J called. Part of the clones is not carried over; for the studies checked, unresolved V genes explain less than half of this, and the remainder is unexplained. The sample has some 90,000 clones on record, around 79% of them singletons. About 5.1% of the sample is taken by the ten largest. Interpreted using the paper, the time point label stands for: baseline, week 1 (first vaccination visit). In the paper's terms, the treatment or condition label means: pre-vaccination baseline after standard-of-care therapy. The input for sequencing was PBMCs, taken from a glioma patient treated with radiotherapy, temozolomide or both. Receptors were obtained from a man aged 35-49 years with glioma. Some clones in this sample may be carry-over from other donors' samples.

V gene TRBV6-6 combines with J gene TRBJ1-3; no definite D call. Between the trimmed V and J ends, which lost 5 bases and 0 bases, there was a span of 14 bases. The CDR3 is 16 residues long. Germline V CDR1 and CDR2: MNHNY, SVGAGI (reference sequence). The CDR3 sequence: CASSKDHRNSGNTIYF. CDR3 in DNA: TGTGCCAGCAGTAAAGACCACAGAAACTCTGGAAACACCATATATTTT.

The chain has TRBV10-2 and TRBJ1-6; possible D gene TRBD1, 6 bases. V was trimmed by 8 bases and J by 6 bases, leaving 14 bases between them. Germline assignment: CDR1 WSHSY and CDR2 SAAADI. The CDR3 covers 14 residues. The CDR3 sequence: CASALGAGNSPLHF. CDR3 DNA: TGCGCCAGCGCCCTGGGGGCAGGTAATTCACCCCTCCACTTT.

This clone was detected a few times. Other DNA variants within this sample encode the same CDR3. This chain links TRBV30 with TRBJ1-1; no firm D call. The CDR3 totals 12 residues. Germline CDR1 reads GTSNPN; CDR2 reads SVGIG (reference sequence). With 5 bases removed from V and 2 bases from J, the gap between germline ends came to 9 bases. CDR3 in amino acids: CAWSRPNTEAFF. For the CDR3, the DNA is TGTGCCTGGTCTCGACCCAACACTGAAGCTTTCTTT.

The V call is TRBV6-7, the J call TRBJ2-7; 8 bases match TRBD2. TRBV6-7 is treated as an ORF (open reading frame) with a function not yet certain. V was pared by 6 bases and J by 1 base, with 8 bases of the junction left unmatched. The CDR3 is 15 amino acids. The CDR3, as DNA: TGTGCCAGCAGACCCCTAGCGGGCGCTTCCTACGAGCAGTACTTC. Translating it yields CASRPLAGASYEQYF.

This chain joins TRBV4-1 and TRBJ2-5; tentatively, D is TRBD2 (5 bases). CDR1 is MGHRA, CDR2 YSYEKL, per germline. Trimming pared 1 base from V and 4 bases from J, leaving 10 bases between. The CDR3 is 14 amino acids. The CDR3 sequence is CASSQVPRGETQYF. The CDR3, as DNA: TGCGCCAGCAGCCAAGTCCCCCGGGGAGAGACCCAGTACTTC.

This chain uses TRBV9 with TRBJ1-5; D remains ambiguous. Deletions cut 5 bases from V and 9 bases from J, with 6 bases between. The CDR3 sequence is 10 residues long. Per the germline V gene, CDR1 is SGDLS and CDR2 is YYNGEE. The CDR3 reads CASRVVPQHF. The CDR3 region has the DNA TGTGCCAGCAGGGTGGTGCCCCAGCATTTT.

The V and J genes are TRBV2 and TRBJ1-6, with 7 positions matching TRBD1. V dropped 9 bases and J dropped 4; count of bases not matched to a gene: 9. Germline CDR1 is SNHLY and CDR2 is FYNNEI. The CDR3 is made up of 15 amino acids. The CDR3 region is CARTGDGGYNSPLHF. The CDR3 bases are TGTGCCAGAACAGGGGATGGGGGGTATAATTCACCCCTCCACTTT.

The chain joins TRBV5-1 to TRBJ1-2; D may be TRBD1 (6 bases). V was cut by 0 bases and J by 8 bases, with 17 bases left in between. Germline CDR1 reads SGHRS; CDR2 reads YFSETQ. The CDR3 covers 15 residues. The CDR3 DNA is TGCGCCAGCAGCTTGGAGGGAGGATTTGGACAGGGCTACACCTTC. Its translation: CASSLEGGFGQGYTF.

V usage is TRBV19 and J usage is TRBJ1-5; tentative D call: TRBD1 (6 bases). Trimming stripped 5 bases from V and 4 bases from J, with 15 bases between. The CDR3 runs to 15 residues. CDR1 is LNHDA and CDR2 is SQIVND in the germline V gene (reference sequence). The CDR3 DNA reads as TGTGCCAGTAGTTTTAGAGGACAGACTAATCAGCCCCAGCATTTT. Translating gives CASSFRGQTNQPQHF.

The chain links TRBV5-1 to TRBJ1-6, with a weak D call TRBD1 (5 bases). CDR1 SGHRS and CDR2 YFSETQ come from the germline V gene. V was pared by 4 bases and J by 7 bases, with 9 bases between. This CDR3 is built from 13 residues. CDR3 in DNA: TGCGCCAGCAGCCGGGACCTAAATTCACCCCTCCACTTT. Protein sequence: CASSRDLNSPLHF. The full variable domain, in which reference TRBV5-1 and TRBJ1-6 provide the parts outside the CDR3, is KAGVTQTPRYLIKTRGQQVTLSCSPISGHRSVSWYQQTPGQGLQFLFEYFSETQRNKGNFPGRFSGRQFSNSRSEMNVSTLELGDSALYLCASSRDLNSPLHFGNGTRLTVT.

The rearrangement uses TRBV27 and TRBJ1-2; TRBD1 might be the D (6 bases). The CDR3 loop spans 14 amino acids. V lost 2 bases and J lost 2, with 9 bases in between. CDR1 is MNHEY and CDR2 is SMNVEV in the germline V gene (reference sequence). The CDR3 DNA is TGTGCCAGCAGTTTAAAACAGGGAAACTATGGCTACACCTTC. It yields the protein CASSLKQGNYGYTF.

This clone was observed a single time. The chain carries TRBV13 and TRBJ1-4, with D possibly being TRBD1 (5 bases). The length of the CDR3 is 15 residues. Germline V gives CDR1 PRHDT, CDR2 FYEKMQ (reference sequence). Trimming removed 4 bases from V and 7 bases from J, with 16 bases in between. The CDR3 DNA follows: TGTGCCAGCAGCTCTTCCGGGACTTTAGGTGAAAAACTGTTTTTT. Translating it yields CASSSSGTLGEKLFF.

This clone has only a few counts. The chain joins TRBV9 to TRBJ1-1; D is possibly TRBD1 (5 bases). CDR3 length: 16 residues. Germline lookup yields CDR1 SGDLS and CDR2 YYNGEE. The V and J ends lost 4 bases and 1 base respectively, with 17 bases between them. This chain's CDR3 is CASSKFPGTANTEAFF. CDR3 bases: TGTGCCAGCAGCAAATTTCCCGGGACGGCGAACACTGAAGCTTTCTTT. Full variable domain (remainder filled in from reference TRBV9 and TRBJ1-1): DSGVTQTPKHLITATGQRVTLRCSPRSGDLSVYWYQQSLDQGLQFLIQYYNGEERAKGNILERFSAQQFPDLHSELNLSSLELGDSALYFCASSKFPGTANTEAFFGQGTRLTVV.

The rearrangement links TRBV19 to TRBJ2-5; weak D call: TRBD2 (5 bases). V was shortened by 1 base and J by 2 bases, with 14 bases between the two germline ends. Germline V gene data show CDR1 as LNHDA and CDR2 as SQIVND (reference sequence). This CDR3 is 16 amino acids long. The CDR3 is CASSIALGGLQETQYF. The CDR3 coding sequence is TGTGCCAGTAGTATAGCCCTCGGAGGCCTGCAAGAGACCCAGTACTTC.

CDR3 bases: TGTGCCAGCAGTGAGAGGGGGAATGAGCAGTTCTTC. The encoded protein is CASSERGNEQFF. V usage is TRBV6-1 and J usage is TRBJ2-1, with D perhaps matching TRBD1 (6 bases). CDR1 is MNHNS and CDR2 is SASEGT in the germline V gene. This CDR3 has 12 amino acids. Trimming stripped 3 bases from V and 7 bases from J, with 7 bases between.

CDR3 bases: TGTGCCAGTACCCCACTCCGGGACAGAAATCAGCCCCAGCATTTT. As protein: CASTPLRDRNQPQHF. The chain uses TRBV19 and TRBJ1-5, with 7 nucleotides matching TRBD1. Germline-derived CDR1 and CDR2 are LNHDA and SQIVND (reference sequence). CDR3 length: 15 residues. Unmatched junction bases numbered 10, after V lost 7 bases and J lost 4 bases.

This rearrangement joins TRBV7-2 to TRBJ2-5; D assignment may be TRBD1 or TRBD2 (5 bases each). The CDR3 runs to 13 residues. The V end lost 5 bases, the J end lost 3 bases, and 10 bases lay between the germline ends. Germline CDR1 reads SGHTA; CDR2 reads FQGNSA. The CDR3 spells CASSRGREETQYF. CDR3 nucleotides: TGTGCCAGCAGCCGGGGCAGGGAAGAGACCCAGTACTTC.

J is TRBJ2-7 and V is TRBV2, with D hard to call. Trimming cost V 1 base and J 7 bases, with 5 bases left between them. The CDR3 is made up of 11 amino acids. CDR1 and CDR2 (germline): SNHLY, FYNNEI. CDR3 protein: CASSEGGEQYF. CDR3 sequence (DNA): TGTGCCAGCAGTGAAGGAGGTGAGCAGTACTTC.

This chain links TRBV5-1 with TRBJ1-6, with D tentatively TRBD1 (6 bases). Germline V gene sequence: CDR1 SGHRS, CDR2 YFSETQ. The CDR3 is made up of 16 amino acids. Trimming pared 5 bases from V and 5 bases from J, leaving 17 bases between. The CDR3 protein is CASSRERTANNSPLHF. In nucleotides, the CDR3 is TGCGCCAGCAGTAGAGAAAGGACAGCCAATAATTCACCCCTCCACTTT.

This clone came up once. The DNA of the CDR3 is TGTGCCAGCAGCCCTCGACAGGGTACGGAAAAACTGTTTTTT. This sequence encodes CASSPRQGTEKLFF. J is TRBJ1-4 and V is TRBV7-9; 7 nucleotides line up with TRBD1. In germline, CDR1 is SEHNR, CDR2 FQNEAQ (reference sequence). The CDR3 length is 14 residues. V lost 5 bases and J lost 8; bases outside the gene matches: 8. The entire variable domain, with the rest obtained from reference TRBV7-9 and TRBJ1-4, is as follows: DTGVSQNPRHKITKRGQNVTFRCDPISEHNRLYWYRQTLGQGPEFLTYFQNEAQLEKSRLLSDRFSAERPKGSFSTLEIQRTEQGDSAMYLCASSPRQGTEKLFFGSGTQLSVL.

The CDR3 reads CAWSWAGLAPLHF. CDR3 nucleotide sequence: TGTGCCTGGAGTTGGGCCGGGCTGGCACCCCTCCACTTT. This rearrangement joins TRBV30 to TRBJ1-6; the D is unclear. V was shortened by 2 bases and J by 11 bases, with 13 bases between the two germline ends. Per germline, CDR1 GTSNPN and CDR2 SVGIG (reference sequence). The CDR3 runs 13 residues.

V and J are TRBV6-1 and TRBJ2-5; tentatively, D is TRBD1 (6 bases). The length of the CDR3 is 14 residues. Germline V gene data show CDR1 as MNHNS and CDR2 as SASEGT. The V end lost 1 base, the J end lost 5 bases, and 11 bases lay between the germline ends. Here the CDR3 reads CASSEGQEEETQYF. CDR3 coding DNA: TGTGCCAGCAGTGAAGGACAGGAGGAGGAGACCCAGTACTTC.

V and J are TRBV29-1 and TRBJ1-3; D not resolved. Trimming stripped 7 bases from V and 2 bases from J, with 9 bases between. The CDR3 totals 12 residues. The germline V gene encodes CDR1 SQVTM and CDR2 ANQGSEA. The CDR3 DNA is TGCAGCGGACGCGGAACTGGAAACACCATATATTTT. It specifies CSGRGTGNTIYF.

The V call is TRBV9, the J call TRBJ2-1; TRBD1 matches 8 bases. V was pared by 7 bases and J by 1 base, with 7 bases of the junction left unmatched. Germline values: CDR1 SGDLS, CDR2 YYNGEE. This CDR3 has 15 residues. In DNA form, the CDR3 reads TGTGCCAGCGGCATAGGGGACAGGTCCTACAATGAGCAGTTCTTC. This codes for CASGIGDRSYNEQFF.

The chain recombines TRBV5-4 with TRBJ2-7; TRBD2 aligns across 9 bases. The CDR3 is 16 amino acids. Trimming took 0 bases from V and 1 from J; bases not matched to a gene: 5. Germline V CDR1 and CDR2: SGHNT, YYREEE (reference sequence). In DNA form, the CDR3 reads TGTGCCAGCAGCTTGGGCGGGGGGGCCCTATCCTACGAGCAGTACTTC. Encoded protein: CASSLGGGALSYEQYF.

The chain combines TRBV7-9 with TRBJ1-1, with no clear D. Trimming removed 2 bases from V and 2 bases from J, with 9 bases in between. CDR3 length: 14 amino acids. The germline CDR1 and CDR2 sequences are SEHNR and FQNEAQ (reference sequence). CDR3 in amino acids: CASSLPFTNTEAFF. As DNA, the CDR3 is TGTGCCAGCAGCTTACCCTTCACCAACACTGAAGCTTTCTTT. Filled out from reference TRBV7-9 and TRBJ1-1, the complete variable domain reads DTGVSQNPRHKITKRGQNVTFRCDPISEHNRLYWYRQTLGQGPEFLTYFQNEAQLEKSRLLSDRFSAERPKGSFSTLEIQRTEQGDSAMYLCASSLPFTNTEAFFGQGTRLTVV.

The V and J genes are TRBV6-5 and TRBJ2-5; no clear D. Germline lookup yields CDR1 MNHEY and CDR2 SVGAGI. Trimming cost V 2 bases and J 12 bases, with 13 bases left between them. The CDR3 has 12 residues. DNA of the CDR3: TGTGCCAGCAGTTACCCACCGGGCCATGAGTACTTC. The encoded protein is CASSYPPGHEYF.

The chain joins TRBV10-3 to TRBJ2-7; TRBD2 is a possible D gene (6 bases). CDR1 ENHRY and CDR2 SYGVKD come from the germline V gene. The CDR3 runs 13 residues. The V and J ends lost 4 bases and 1 base respectively, with 8 bases between them. CDR3 in DNA: TGTGCCATCAGTGCGGGGGTTTCCTACGAGCAGTACTTC. This translates into CAISAGVSYEQYF.

The chain carries TRBV7-2 and TRBJ2-3; the D gene is possibly TRBD2 (5 bases). Germline values: CDR1 SGHTA, CDR2 FQGNSA. V lost 2 bases and J lost 0, with 6 bases in between. CDR3 size: 14 residues. The CDR3 region has the DNA TGTGCCAGCAGCTTAACTAGTAGCACAGATACGCAGTATTTT. It codes for CASSLTSSTDTQYF. The full variable domain, completed using reference TRBV7-2 and TRBJ2-3, is GAGVSQSPSNKVTEKGKDVELRCDPISGHTALYWYRQSLGQGLEFLIYFQGNSAPDKSGLPSDRFSAERTGGSVSTLTIQRTQQEDSAVYLCASSLTSSTDTQYFGPGTRLTVL.

The chain recombines TRBV19 with TRBJ2-6; TRBD1 or TRBD2 may be the D gene (5 bases each). Germline V gene data show CDR1 as LNHDA and CDR2 as SQIVND (reference sequence). The germline V and J ends were trimmed by 5 bases and 1 base, with 6 bases remaining between them. The CDR3 length is 14 residues. The CDR3 reads CASSWGSGANVLTF. The CDR3 nucleotides read TGTGCCAGTAGTTGGGGGTCTGGGGCCAACGTCCTGACTTTC.